This record covers a single TCR beta chain. Its matching antigen is unknown. The data are from a study of long-term antiretroviral therapy in people with HIV. Study-level information: Earliest sampling preceded the 2015 immediate-ART recommendation by about a decade.

V lost 5 bases and J 0 bases, leaving 7 bases between the germline ends. Germline V CDR1 and CDR2: SGHNT, YENEEA. CDR3 length: 13 amino acids. Study-level results: Despite increasing after ART, diversity remained lower than that of transplant donor controls.

immunoSEQ v3.0 was run at survey level. In sequencing, about 40,000-50,000 T-cell genomes per sample were targeted. The repertoire was sequenced with immunoSEQ multiplex PCR; TCRdb's copy has only in-frame clones and lacks some. The repertoire holds about 25,000 clones, with around 79% as singletons. The receptor was isolated from a woman between 40 and 50 years old with HIV. The material sequenced was unsorted PBMCs, taken 1.2 years after starting antiretroviral therapy. The V gene is TRBV11-3, the J gene TRBJ2-5, with D tentatively TRBD1 (6 bases). The DNA for the CDR3 is TGTGCCAGCAGCGGACAGAACCAAGAGACCCAGTACTTC. Translation: CASSGQNQETQYF.